This TCR beta chain stems from a study of T cell changes during pregnancy in multiple sclerosis (dated by TCRdb to between 2018 and 2021). For context, the study as a whole: The study examined how the T cell repertoire changed over the course of pregnancy in women with multiple sclerosis.

The library was produced with the immunoSEQ multiplex PCR assay. The source is immuneACCESS, and TCRdb retained only in-frame sequences with V and J called. Part of the clones is not carried over; for the studies checked, unresolved V genes explain less than half of this, and the remainder is unexplained. The sample has roughly 41,000 clones on record, approximately 94% of them singletons. The ten biggest clones cover over 1.5% of the sample. Concerning this clone itself: No cognate antigen has been identified for it. Nothing much larger sits one base from this clone, and base qualities are not available.

This clonotype was sampled from a female donor with multiple sclerosis, enrolled in a pregnancy study. This specimen was peripheral blood, taken in the third trimester of pregnancy.

The DNA is as follows: TGTGCCAGCAGTTTGGAACAGAGATACACCTACGAGCAGTACTTC. It specifies CASSLEQRYTYEQYF. This sequence uses TRBV28 and TRBJ2-7, with the D gene not clear enough to name. Taken from cysteine to phenylalanine, the CDR3 has 15 residues. The sequence is cut down to CDR3 DNA, 45 bases in frame from base 1. Taken from the germline V gene, the CDR1 and CDR2 loops are MDHEN and SYDVKM. Cut back by 3 bases and 2 bases, the V and J ends lie 14 bases apart. When the CDR3 is completed using the reference TRBV28 and TRBJ2-7 genes on either side, the full variable domain is DVKVTQSSRYLVKRTGEKVFLECVQDMDHENMFWYRQDPGLGLRLIYFSYDVKMKEKGDIPEGYSVSREKKERFSLILESASTNQTSMYLCASSLEQRYTYEQYFGPGTRLTVT.